What follows are 32 T cell receptor beta chains derived from one specimen sequenced in a study of T cell responses to AZD1222 COVID-19 vaccine. Using immunoSEQ multiplex PCR, the repertoire was profiled, and TCRdb retains in-frame clones only, with some absent. The sample carries fewer than 150,000 clones, approximately 86% recorded once. Sequencing was performed on peripheral blood, taken 28 days after the second AZD1222 dose. The receptors derive from an adult who received the AZD1222 COVID-19 vaccine.

V is TRBV18 and J is TRBJ1-1; D is unresolved. V dropped 1 base and J dropped 8 bases, with 11 bases sitting between them. The CDR3 length is 13 residues. The V gene's germline CDR1 is KGHSH and CDR2 LQKENI. The CDR3 coding sequence is TGTGCCAGCTCACCACGGGTGAACCGGGAAGCTTTCTTT. Its protein product is CASSPRVNREAFF.

V and J are TRBV14 and TRBJ1-1, with D uncertain. CDR1 is SGHDN, CDR2 FVKESK, per germline. Deletions cut 2 bases from V and 3 bases from J, with 13 bases between. This CDR3 contains 15 residues. CDR3 nucleotide sequence: TGTGCCAGCAGCCAACTGTCCGGCAGGCACACTGAAGCTTTCTTT. Translating gives CASSQLSGRHTEAFF.

The chain joins TRBV4-1 to TRBJ2-3; 9 nucleotides line up with TRBD1. This CDR3 is 17 amino acids long. Trimming removed 3 bases from V and 1 base from J; junction bases left unmatched: 8. Germline assignment: CDR1 MGHRA and CDR2 YSYEKL. CDR3: CASSQARRDRGTDTQYF. CDR3 in DNA: TGCGCCAGCAGCCAGGCACGCCGGGACAGGGGCACAGATACGCAGTATTTT.

The chain recombines TRBV5-1 with TRBJ2-2, with D tentatively TRBD1 or TRBD2 (6 bases each). CDR1 SGHRS and CDR2 YFSETQ come from the germline V gene. The CDR3 is 15 residues long. V was cut by 3 bases and J by 1 base, with 10 bases left in between. CDR3 loop: CASSWGDKNTGELFF. CDR3 nucleotide sequence: TGCGCCAGCAGCTGGGGGGACAAGAACACCGGGGAGCTGTTTTTT.

The J gene is TRBJ1-5, the V gene TRBV30; D unresolved. This CDR3 comprises 13 residues. CDR1 is GTSNPN and CDR2 is SVGIG in the germline V gene (reference sequence). Trimming removed 3 bases at V and 5 bases at J, with 11 bases between. The CDR3 is CAWSAGGDQPQHF. The CDR3 coding sequence is TGTGCCTGGAGCGCGGGAGGCGATCAGCCCCAGCATTTT.

This clone occurred once. The chain links TRBV6-5 to TRBJ1-6; 8 positions match TRBD1. The junction had 7 bases not matched to a gene; V was cut back by 1 base and J by 8 bases. The CDR3 length is 16 residues. Germline loops: CDR1 MNHEY, CDR2 SVGAGI. This chain's CDR3 is CASSYFGAGGDSPLHF. The CDR3 nucleotides are TGTGCCAGCAGTTACTTTGGGGCAGGGGGCGATTCACCCCTCCACTTT.

The V and J genes are TRBV2 and TRBJ2-1; TRBD1 aligns across 8 bases. With V trimmed by 4 bases and J by 0 bases, 2 bases remained unmatched. There are 15 residues in the CDR3. Germline CDR1 and CDR2: SNHLY and FYNNEI. The CDR3, as DNA: TGTGCCAGCAGTGGGGACAGGAGCTCCTACAATGAGCAGTTCTTC. Its protein is CASSGDRSSYNEQFF.

About this clone: At one of its ends the junction is not consistent with the germline gene, which may arise from a read error. The J gene is TRBJ2-2, the V gene TRBV7-7; no firm D call. Looked up from germline, CDR1 is SSHAT and CDR2 is FNYEAQ (reference sequence). The CDR3 loop spans 15 amino acids. The DNA for the CDR3 is TGTGCTAGCAGCTTATCCGGCCTTGGCACCGGGGAGCTGTTTTTT. It translates to CASSLSGLGTGELFF.

This clone has just a few counts. This chain connects TRBV6-5 to TRBJ2-3; D call uncertain. The V gene lost 6 bases and the J gene lost 3 bases, with 13 bases spanning the gap. CDR3 length: 14 residues. Germline values: CDR1 MNHEY, CDR2 SVGAGI. The CDR3 DNA is TGTGCCAGCAGCGACCGATTTACAACAGATACGCAGTATTTT. Residues: CASSDRFTTDTQYF.

For this clone: The junction departs from the called germline gene at one end, perhaps through a read error. The gene calls are TRBV7-2 and TRBJ1-2; the match to TRBD1 covers 7 bases. This CDR3 contains 15 residues. The germline V gene encodes CDR1 SGHTA and CDR2 FQGNSA. The CDR3: CASSLALEGAGGHTF. DNA for the CDR3: TGTGCCAGCAGCTTAGCGCTGGAGGGGGCTGGTGGCCACACCTTC.

The chain employs TRBV19 and TRBJ1-4; TRBD1 agrees at 9 bases. Trimming at V came to 6 bases and at J to 7 bases, leaving 12 bases not matched to a gene. The CDR3 is 16 residues long. From germline, CDR1 is LNHDA and CDR2 SQIVND (reference sequence). The CDR3 DNA reads TGTGCCAGTAGCCGGACAGGGGCGGCTTCTCTTGAAAAACTGTTTTTT. Its protein product is CASSRTGAASLEKLFF.

The V and J genes are TRBV5-1 and TRBJ1-2, with a possible D match to TRBD1 (6 bases). The CDR3 has 15 residues. The V gene's germline CDR1 is SGHRS and CDR2 YFSETQ. Between the trimmed V and J ends, which lost 4 bases and 2 bases, there was a span of 15 bases. CDR3 region: CASSTEGGLNYGYTF. Here the CDR3 DNA reads TGCGCCAGCAGCACGGAAGGGGGGCTCAACTATGGCTACACCTTC.

The chain is built from TRBV4-3 and TRBJ1-6; possible D gene TRBD1, 5 bases. Per the germline V gene, CDR1 is LGHNA and CDR2 is YSLEER. The CDR3 loop spans 15 amino acids. V lost 0 bases, J lost 7 bases, and 10 bases lay in between. The CDR3 region is CASSQDLGPNSPLHF. The CDR3 nucleotides are TGCGCCAGCAGCCAAGATCTGGGGCCAAATTCACCCCTCCACTTT.

The V call is TRBV5-5, the J call TRBJ1-6; the D is unclear. V lost 0 bases and J 2 bases, leaving 6 bases between the germline ends. The CDR3 sequence is 15 residues long. The germline V gene has CDR1 SGHKS and CDR2 YYEKEE (reference sequence). The CDR3 loop reads CASSLAETYNSPLHF. The CDR3 coding sequence is TGTGCCAGCAGCTTGGCCGAGACCTATAATTCACCCCTCCACTTT.

The V gene is TRBV4-1, the J gene TRBJ2-4; 7 nucleotides align to TRBD1. Germline V gene sequence: CDR1 MGHRA, CDR2 YSYEKL. CDR3 length equals 16 residues. V was pared by 2 bases and J by 1 base, with 5 bases of the junction left unmatched. This CDR3 reads CASSQTDRAAKNIQYF. CDR3 in DNA: TGCGCCAGCAGCCAAACAGACAGGGCGGCCAAAAACATTCAGTACTTC.

The chain has TRBV27 and TRBJ2-1; a weak D match, TRBD1 (5 bases). V was clipped by 3 bases and J by 7 bases, with 22 bases between them. Germline loops: CDR1 MNHEY, CDR2 SMNVEV (reference sequence). The CDR3 spans 17 residues. As DNA, the CDR3 is TGTGCCAGCAGTTTCGGGCAGGGCCACCATTGGTTGAATGAGCAGTTCTTC. The encoded protein is CASSFGQGHHWLNEQFF.

The chain is built from TRBV18 and TRBJ1-3; perhaps TRBD1 as D (6 bases). Trimming stripped 5 bases from V and 0 bases from J, with 14 bases between. CDR1 and CDR2 from the germline V gene are KGHSH and LQKENI. The CDR3 has 16 amino acids. CDR3 nucleotides: TGTGCCAGCTCATCGTCAGGGGTTTCCTCTGGAAACACCATATATTTT. Its translation is CASSSSGVSSGNTIYF.

The chain uses TRBV6-6 and TRBJ2-7; 8 bases map to TRBD2. V trimming: 7 bases; J trimming: 5 bases; junction bases outside the gene matches: 7. Germline assignment: CDR1 MNHNY and CDR2 SVGAGI (reference sequence). The CDR3 is made up of 13 amino acids. CDR3 in amino acids: CASTRAGVHEQYF. DNA of the CDR3: TGTGCCAGCACCAGAGCGGGAGTCCACGAGCAGTACTTC.

This chain joins TRBV3-1 (or the pseudogene TRBV3-2) and TRBJ2-3, with TRBD1 as a possible D gene (5 bases). The CDR3 covers 13 residues. Trimming stripped 1 base from V and 8 bases from J, with 10 bases between. CDR1 is LGHDT, CDR2 YNNKEL, per germline (reference sequence). CDR3 protein: CASSQASQGTQYF. CDR3 sequence (DNA): TGTGCCAGCAGCCAAGCCTCGCAGGGTACGCAGTATTTT.

This clone was detected once. This rearrangement joins TRBV6-5 to TRBJ1-2, with D unclear. V was clipped by 5 bases and J by 4 bases, with 17 bases between them. The CDR3 has 15 residues. Per the germline V gene, CDR1 is MNHEY and CDR2 is SVGAGI. In nucleotides, the CDR3 is TGTGCCAGCAGTCACCCCGACGGGTCAGGCTATGGCTACACCTTC. It yields the protein CASSHPDGSGYGYTF.

The V gene is TRBV6-1, the J gene TRBJ1-6; 10 bases match TRBD1. Germline CDR1 and CDR2: MNHNS and SASEGT. V lost 1 base, J lost 7 bases, and 13 bases stayed unmatched. This CDR3 is built from 19 residues. In DNA, the CDR3 is TGTGCCAGCAGTGAAGTGACAGGGGGCGCATTTAGTCGGAATTCACCCCTCCACTTT. It specifies CASSEVTGGAFSRNSPLHF.

The chain carries TRBV19 and TRBJ1-1; 7 nucleotides agree with TRBD1. Looked up from germline, CDR1 is LNHDA and CDR2 is SQIVND (reference sequence). The CDR3 is 13 amino acids. The junction had 7 bases not matched to a gene; V was cut back by 9 bases and J by 3 bases. In DNA form, the CDR3 reads TGTGCCAGCCCCACAGGGGCCCACACTGAAGCTTTCTTT. It yields the protein CASPTGAHTEAFF.

DNA for the CDR3: TGTGCTAGTGGCCCAGGGAGCCACTCGAACACTGAAGCTTTCTTT. Encoded protein: CASGPGSHSNTEAFF. The J gene is TRBJ1-1, the V gene TRBV12-5; TRBD1 might be the D (5 bases). The CDR3 is 15 amino acids. CDR1 is LGHNT, CDR2 FRNRAP, per germline. Trimming took off 6 bases at V and 1 base at J, with 15 bases between the two ends.

The genes are TRBV5-8 and TRBJ1-4; D is unresolved. V lost 0 bases, J lost 7 bases, and 13 bases lay in between. This CDR3 has 15 amino acids. CDR1 and CDR2 from the germline V gene are SGHTS and YDEGEE. The CDR3 sequence: CASSLAGVGFEKLFF. Here the CDR3 DNA reads TGTGCCAGCAGCTTGGCGGGTGTGGGGTTTGAAAAACTGTTTTTT.

This clone was observed a handful of times. This rearrangement joins TRBV2 to TRBJ2-6, with TRBD2 as a possible D gene (6 bases). The length of the CDR3 is 16 residues. Trimming cost V 3 bases and J 4 bases, with 13 bases left between them. Germline CDR1 SNHLY, CDR2 FYNNEI. The CDR3 sequence is CASSDGGRAGANVLTF. CDR3 nucleotides: TGTGCCAGCAGTGACGGGGGTAGGGCCGGGGCCAACGTCCTGACTTTC. Based on the CDR3 plus reference TRBV2 and TRBJ2-6, the full variable domain is EPEVTQTPSHQVTQMGQEVILRCVPISNHLYFYWYRQILGQKVEFLVSFYNNEISEKSEIFDDQFSVERPDGSNFTLKIRSTKLEDSAMYFCASSDGGRAGANVLTFGAGSRLTVL.

The CDR3 bases are TGTGCCAGCAGCGCTCAACAGGACCCTATTCTGAACACTGAAGCTTTCTTT. This sequence encodes CASSAQQDPILNTEAFF. The chain has TRBV9 and TRBJ1-1; D may be TRBD1 (5 bases). V lost 3 bases, J lost 0 bases, and 18 bases lay in between. This CDR3 is 17 amino acids long. CDR1 is SGDLS, CDR2 YYNGEE, per germline.

The table lists this clone with a few counts. The rearrangement uses TRBV28 and TRBJ1-1; no clear D. Between the trimmed V and J ends, which lost 6 bases and 0 bases, there was a span of 14 bases. Germline lookup yields CDR1 MDHEN and CDR2 SYDVKM. The CDR3 covers 15 residues. The CDR3 loop reads CASSPPHWVNTEAFF. The CDR3 nucleotides read TGTGCCAGCAGCCCCCCCCATTGGGTGAACACTGAAGCTTTCTTT.

The chain links TRBV3-1 (or the pseudogene TRBV3-2) to TRBJ2-7; D may correspond to TRBD1 or TRBD2 (5 bases each). The V gene lost 1 base and the J gene lost 1 base, with 14 bases spanning the gap. CDR3 length: 16 amino acids. Germline V lookup: CDR1 LGHDT, CDR2 YNNKEL (reference sequence). For the CDR3, the DNA is TGTGCCAGCAGCCAAGGGGAATGGGGGTCATCCTACGAGCAGTACTTC. It codes for CASSQGEWGSSYEQYF.

The chain recombines TRBV28 with TRBJ2-7, with D unresolved. The CDR3 consists of 16 residues. Germline CDR1 MDHEN, CDR2 SYDVKM. Deletions cut 3 bases from V and 1 base from J, with 16 bases between. The CDR3 region has the DNA TGTGCCAGCAGTTTTCGGCTTGACACGTTATCCTACGAGCAGTACTTC. Residues: CASSFRLDTLSYEQYF.

The chain employs TRBV4-3 and TRBJ2-7; D may be TRBD1 (6 bases). This CDR3 comprises 15 residues. CDR1 is LGHNA, CDR2 YSLEER, per germline. V was trimmed by 3 bases and J by 5 bases, leaving 17 bases between them. The CDR3 region has the DNA TGCGCCAGCAGCCACCTTGGGCAGGGGCCGAACGAGCAGTACTTC. Encoded protein: CASSHLGQGPNEQYF.

The CDR3 DNA sequence: TGTGCCAGCAGCCCCTTTTCCTCACCACCCTACGAGCAGTACTTC. Protein sequence: CASSPFSSPPYEQYF. The chain carries TRBV28 and TRBJ2-7; D gene uncertain. Germline CDR1 and CDR2: MDHEN and SYDVKM. The CDR3 is 15 residues long. With 6 bases removed from V and 2 bases from J, the gap between germline ends came to 17 bases.

The J gene is TRBJ1-1, the V gene TRBV7-9, with D perhaps matching TRBD1 (5 bases). The CDR3 loop spans 14 amino acids. Trimming took off 5 bases at V and 7 bases at J, with 17 bases between the two ends. Germline lookup yields CDR1 SEHNR and CDR2 FQNEAQ (reference sequence). The CDR3 nucleotides read TGTGCCAGCAGCCTCACCGGGGCCGGGGTTGAAGCTTTCTTT. It is translated as CASSLTGAGVEAFF.